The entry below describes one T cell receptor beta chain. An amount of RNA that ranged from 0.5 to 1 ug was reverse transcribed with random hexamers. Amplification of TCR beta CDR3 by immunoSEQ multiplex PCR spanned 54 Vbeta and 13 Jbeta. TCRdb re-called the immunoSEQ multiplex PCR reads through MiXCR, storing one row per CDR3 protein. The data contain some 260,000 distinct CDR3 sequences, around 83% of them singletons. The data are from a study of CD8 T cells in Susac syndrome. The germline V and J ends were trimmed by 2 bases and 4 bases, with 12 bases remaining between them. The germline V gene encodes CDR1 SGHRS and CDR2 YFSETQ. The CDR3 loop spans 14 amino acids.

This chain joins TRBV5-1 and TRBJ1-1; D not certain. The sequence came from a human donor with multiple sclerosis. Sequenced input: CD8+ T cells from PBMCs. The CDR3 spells CASSFSGRSTEAFF. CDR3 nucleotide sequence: TGCGCCAGCAGCTTCTCAGGTAGATCCACTGAAGCTTTCTTT.